The 2 T cell receptor delta chains below all came from one sample that was sequenced in a study of gamma-delta T cells after stem cell transplantation. TCRdb fed the RT-PCR reads into CATT to redo clone calling. The sample lists some 1,700 delta-chain clones; under 6% were seen once. Sample: gamma-delta T cells. The receptors shown here come from a human donor. It is not recorded whose cells these are; they may come from a transplant donor.

Notes on this clone: The protein recorded in TCRdb matches a much larger clone and deviates from this DNA's translation at residue 4, suggesting a read error; the protein here is obtained by translating the DNA. The CDR3 DNA reads TGTGCCTGTAACACCCTACGGACTGGGGGATACACCGATAAACTCATCTTT. It specifies CACNTLRTGGYTDKLIF. The chain recombines TRDV2 with TRDJ1, with TRDD3 matching 10 bases. Germline V lookup: CDR1 GEAIGNYY, CDR2 EKD. The CDR3 extends over 17 amino acids.

This clone appeared a few times. The protein given by TCRdb reflects a much larger clone and differs at residue 6 from this DNA's translation, likely from a read error; the protein shown is the DNA's translation. The chain combines TRDV2 with TRDJ1, with 10 nucleotides matching TRDD3. TCRdb lists no J gene, so it was determined here by aligning the DNA to germline. CDR1 is GEAIGNYY, CDR2 EKD, per germline. Trimming removed 0 bases from V and 0 bases from J; junction bases left unmatched: 9. This CDR3 comprises 18 residues. The CDR3 bases are TGTGCCTGTGACACCGGATCCGGGGGATACGCTGACACCGATAAACTCATCTTT. Translating it yields CACDTGSGGYADTDKLIF.